This TCR beta chain was recorded in a study of T cells in Graves' hyperthyroidism and ophthalmopathy. Whole-study context: The initial diagnosis was the point when peripheral blood was collected, ahead of any treatment. The study's findings and limits: Also found in blood were most expanded thyroid clonotypes above 0.001. Progression to ophthalmopathy was predicted a median of roughly 6.8 months early.

The CDR3 spans 16 residues. Germline CDR1 reads WSHSY; CDR2 reads SAAADI. V dropped 2 bases and J dropped 3 bases, with 14 bases sitting between them. PBMCs stemmed from less than 13 ml fresh peripheral blood. It was RNA transcripts that yielded the amplified TCR beta CDR3 regions. Carried out on the TCR CDR3, a first-round RT-PCR used the HTBI primer set. TCRdb reprocessed the multiplex PCR reads via MiXCR and lists one record per CDR3 protein. The table includes 310,000 or so distinct CDR3 sequences, about 15% detected once. Points on this clonotype: Its antigen is unidentified.

Source material: blood. The origin of this receptor is an older woman with Graves' ophthalmopathy. The chain has TRBV10-2 and TRBJ2-1, with a possible D match to TRBD2 (5 bases). The CDR3 nucleotides are TGCGCCAGCAGTGAGCCGCCGGCCCGGGGCTACAATGAGCAGTTCTTC. The encoded protein is CASSEPPARGYNEQFF.